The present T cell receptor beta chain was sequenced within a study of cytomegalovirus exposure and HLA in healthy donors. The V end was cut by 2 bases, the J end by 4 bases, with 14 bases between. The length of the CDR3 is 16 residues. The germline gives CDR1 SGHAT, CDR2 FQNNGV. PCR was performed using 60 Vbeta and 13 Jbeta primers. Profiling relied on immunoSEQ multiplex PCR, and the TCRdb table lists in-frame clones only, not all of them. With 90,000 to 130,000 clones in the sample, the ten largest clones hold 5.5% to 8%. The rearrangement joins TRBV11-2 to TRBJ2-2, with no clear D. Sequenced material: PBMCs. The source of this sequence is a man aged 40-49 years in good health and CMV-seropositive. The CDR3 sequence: CASSLYQPQATGELFF. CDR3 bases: TGTGCCAGCAGCTTATATCAACCCCAGGCCACCGGGGAGCTGTTTTTT.